A single sample is the source of the 2 T cell receptor beta chains below, sequenced in a study of blood T cell repertoires in COVID-19. The table came from immunoSEQ multiplex PCR; TCRdb's copy has only in-frame clones and leaves some out. The sample carries 150,000 to 200,000 clones, about 86% recorded once. Sample: peripheral blood. These TCRs come from a man aged 60 to 69 with acute or convalescent COVID-19.

This clone has a handful of counts. The V call is TRBV7-9, the J call TRBJ2-1, with D hard to call. Trimming shortened V by 2 bases and J by 5 bases, and 7 bases separated the two germline ends. This CDR3 region has 13 residues. CDR1 is SEHNR, CDR2 FQNEAQ, per germline (reference sequence). The CDR3 DNA is TGTGCCAGCAGCTTACCTTTTAACAATGAGCAGTTCTTC. It yields the protein CASSLPFNNEQFF. The full variable domain, completed using reference TRBV7-9 and TRBJ2-1, is DTGVSQNPRHKITKRGQNVTFRCDPISEHNRLYWYRQTLGQGPEFLTYFQNEAQLEKSRLLSDRFSAERPKGSFSTLEIQRTEQGDSAMYLCASSLPFNNEQFFGPGTRLTVL.

This clone occurred a few times. The rearrangement links TRBV2 to TRBJ1-6, with 8 bases that match TRBD1. V trimming: 3 bases; J trimming: 8 bases; junction bases outside the gene matches: 6. Germline lookup yields CDR1 SNHLY and CDR2 FYNNEI. CDR3 length: 15 amino acids. The CDR3 loop is CASSDRTGTYSPLHF. In DNA, the CDR3 is TGTGCCAGCAGTGATAGGACAGGGACTTATTCACCCCTCCACTTT.